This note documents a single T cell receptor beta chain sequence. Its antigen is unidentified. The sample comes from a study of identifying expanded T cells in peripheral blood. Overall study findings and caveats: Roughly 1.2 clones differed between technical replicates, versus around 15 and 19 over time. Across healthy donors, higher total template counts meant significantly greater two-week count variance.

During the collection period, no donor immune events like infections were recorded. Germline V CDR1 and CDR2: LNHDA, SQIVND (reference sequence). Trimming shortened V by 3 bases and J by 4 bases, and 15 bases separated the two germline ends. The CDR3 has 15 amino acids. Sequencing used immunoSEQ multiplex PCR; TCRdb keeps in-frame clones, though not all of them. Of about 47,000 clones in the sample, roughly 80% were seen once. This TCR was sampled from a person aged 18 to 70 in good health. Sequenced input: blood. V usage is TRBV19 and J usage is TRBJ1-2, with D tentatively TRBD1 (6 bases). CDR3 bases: TGTGCCAGTAGTATCGACAGGTCGACGGTCTATGGCTACACCTTC. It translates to CASSIDRSTVYGYTF. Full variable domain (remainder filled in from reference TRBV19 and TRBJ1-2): DGGITQSPKYLFRKEGQNVTLSCEQNLNHDAMYWYRQDPGQGLRLIYYSQIVNDFQKGDIAEGYSVSREKKESFPLTVTSAQKNPTAFYLCASSIDRSTVYGYTFGSGTRLTVV.